The following is a T cell receptor beta chain sequence with its context. The sample comes from a study of shared clonotypes between healthy human individuals. Only in-frame clones appear in the TCRdb table, and some are missing; sequencing was by immunoSEQ multiplex PCR. There are roughly 570,000 clones in the sample; 95% to 98% occur only once, and roughly 0.29% lies in the top ten. The naive CD8 subset, CD45RO-negative cells positively selected for CCR7, excluded terminally differentiated effector memory CD45RA+ cells. Germline V CDR1 and CDR2: SGHNT, YYREEE (reference sequence). The length of the CDR3 is 15 residues. V was clipped by 4 bases and J by 8 bases; unmatched bases: 8.

The TCR was taken from a man aged 25-40 years in good health. Sequencing was performed on naive CD8+ T cells sorted from blood. The rearrangement joins TRBV5-4 to TRBJ2-1; 11 bases are shared with TRBD2. The CDR3 loop reads CASSILAGVGDEQFF. CDR3 in DNA: TGTGCCAGCAGCATACTAGCGGGAGTGGGAGATGAGCAGTTCTTC.